A single sample gave rise to the 20 T cell receptor beta chains below, sequenced in a study of CD8 T cells in ankylosing spondylitis. TCRdb independently ran MiXCR on the 5' RACE reads; one entry per CDR3 protein. The sample holds 350,000 or so distinct CDR3 sequences, roughly 11% seen once. The sequenced sample was blood, either unsorted or a sorted T cell fraction (not recorded which). The receptors were gathered from a female donor with ankylosing spondylitis or in good health (not recorded which).

This clonotype was counted many times. V and J are TRBV5-1 and TRBJ1-6, with D maybe TRBD1 (5 bases). V was trimmed by 2 bases and J by 9 bases, leaving 15 bases between them. This CDR3 contains 15 residues. Germline V lookup: CDR1 SGHRS, CDR2 YFSETQ. CDR3 DNA: TGCGCCAGCAGCTTACCCTCCGGAGGGGTTTCACCCCTCCACTTT. It yields the protein CASSLPSGGVSPLHF.

This clonotype has a single count. It may be a read error: a sequence one base away is much more abundant. V usage is TRBV20-1 and J usage is TRBJ2-6; the D gene is possibly TRBD1 (5 bases). The CDR3 contains 13 residues. Germline-derived CDR1 and CDR2 are DFQATT and SNEGSKA (reference sequence). The CDR3 region is CSAPGPGANVLPF. Written as DNA, the CDR3 is TGCAGTGCTCCAGGTCCTGGGGCCAACGTCCTGCCTTTC.

The genes are TRBV3-1 and TRBJ1-4, with D possibly being TRBD1 (5 bases). The CDR3 consists of 15 residues. Germline V gene data show CDR1 as LGHDT and CDR2 as YNNKEL (reference sequence). Trimming removed 4 bases at V and 5 bases at J, with 14 bases between. This chain's CDR3 is CASSPTGARNEKLFF. The CDR3 bases are TGTGCCAGCAGCCCTACAGGAGCCCGAAATGAAAAACTGTTTTTT.

This clonotype was observed many times. The V call is TRBV24-1, the J call TRBJ2-5; no clear D gene. Germline-derived CDR1 and CDR2 are KGHDR and SFDVKD. The length of the CDR3 is 17 residues. V lost 4 bases and J 5 bases, leaving 22 bases between the germline ends. The CDR3 loop reads CATSEGSHRANWETQYF. In DNA, the CDR3 is TGTGCCACCAGTGAAGGGTCTCACCGAGCGAACTGGGAGACCCAGTACTTC.

This clonotype has a handful of counts. The CDR3 nucleotides read TGCGCCAGCAAATGGACAGGGCAGGCCGGGGAGCTGTTTTTT. Its translation: CASKWTGQAGELFF. The rearrangement uses TRBV5-1 and TRBJ2-2, with 8 bases aligning to TRBD1. Unmatched junction bases numbered 7, after V lost 6 bases and J lost 6 bases. Germline-derived CDR1 and CDR2 are SGHRS and YFSETQ. This CDR3 has 14 amino acids.

This clonotype was picked up a small number of times. The chain couples TRBV11-2 to TRBJ2-1; a weak D match, TRBD2 (5 bases). Germline assignment: CDR1 SGHAT and CDR2 FQNNGV. V was trimmed by 1 base and J by 2 bases, leaving 9 bases between them. This CDR3 has 15 amino acids. Written as DNA, the CDR3 is TGTGCCAGCAGCTTAGCCGTCGGGACCTACAATGAGCAGTTCTTC. Encoded protein: CASSLAVGTYNEQFF.

CDR3 in amino acids: CASGLVSGVGELFF. In DNA, the CDR3 is TGTGCTAGTGGTTTGGTTTCGGGGGTCGGGGAGCTGTTTTTT. The chain carries TRBV12-5 and TRBJ2-2, with a possible D match to TRBD2 (6 bases). CDR1 is LGHNT and CDR2 is FRNRAP in the germline V gene. This CDR3 region has 14 residues. V was trimmed by 0 bases and J by 7 bases, leaving 9 bases between them.

The table lists this clonotype with many counts. This chain links TRBV5-1 with TRBJ1-2; 7 nucleotides align to TRBD1. V lost 4 bases to trimming and J lost 3 bases; unmatched junction nucleotides: 6. CDR1 and CDR2 from the germline V gene are SGHRS and YFSETQ. The CDR3 is 14 amino acids. CDR3 sequence (DNA): TGCGCCAGCAGCAGAAGGACAGGCGACTATGGCTACACCTTC. It codes for CASSRRTGDYGYTF.

The V call is TRBV10-1, the J call TRBJ2-5; no reliable D call. This CDR3 region has 17 residues. Trimming removed 4 bases from V and 3 bases from J, with 21 bases in between. Germline-derived CDR1 and CDR2 are WNHNN and SYGVQD (reference sequence). This chain's CDR3 is CASSGPTERNFKETQYF. DNA for the CDR3: TGCGCCAGCAGTGGTCCGACCGAGAGGAACTTTAAAGAGACCCAGTACTTC.

This clonotype was seen ten or more times. This rearrangement joins TRBV20-1 to TRBJ2-1, with 10 bases identical to TRBD2. Germline CDR1 and CDR2: DFQATT and SNEGSKA (reference sequence). The CDR3 length is 17 residues. V was pared by 2 bases and J by 2 bases, with 9 bases of the junction left unmatched. For the CDR3, the DNA is TGCAGTGCTAGAAGGGGGAGCGGGGGGGGTACCTACAATGAGCAGTTCTTC. Residues: CSARRGSGGGTYNEQFF.

The chain combines TRBV7-9 with TRBJ1-2; possible D gene TRBD1, 6 bases. Germline CDR1 is SEHNR and CDR2 is FQNEAQ (reference sequence). The CDR3 is made up of 12 amino acids. Deletions cut 5 bases from V and 7 bases from J, with 11 bases between. The chain's CDR3 is CASSPQGSGYTF. Written as DNA, the CDR3 is TGTGCCAGCAGCCCACAGGGATCTGGCTACACCTTC.

This clonotype was seen many times. This rearrangement joins TRBV5-8 to TRBJ2-2, with TRBD2 matching over 7 bases. The CDR3 has 16 amino acids. CDR1 SGHTS and CDR2 YDEGEE come from the germline V gene. V dropped 4 bases and J dropped 2; count of bases not matched to a gene: 8. The CDR3 DNA reads as TGTGCCAGCAGCCCCTGGCGCGGGGGAAACACCGGGGAGCTGTTTTTT. Amino acids: CASSPWRGGNTGELFF.

This clonotype was recorded a few times. This chain joins TRBV7-8 and TRBJ2-4, with TRBD2 matching 8 bases. Per germline, CDR1 SGHVS and CDR2 FQNEAQ. The CDR3 is made up of 16 amino acids. Losses at the gene ends were 7 bases for V and 2 bases for J; bases not matched to a gene: 10. The DNA for the CDR3 is TGTGCCAGCACCCCTCGGGGACTAGGGACCAAAAACATTCAGTACTTC. This sequence encodes CASTPRGLGTKNIQYF. The whole variable domain, remainder taken from reference TRBV7-8 and TRBJ2-4, is GAGVSQSPRYKVAKRGQDVALRCDPISGHVSLFWYQQALGQGPEFLTYFQNEAQLDKSGLPSDRFFAERPEGSVSTLKIQRTQQEDSAVYLCASTPRGLGTKNIQYFGAGTRLSVL.

This clonotype was seen at least ten times. The V gene is TRBV5-6, the J gene TRBJ2-5; 13 bases map to TRBD2. The junction had 5 bases not matched to a gene; V was cut back by 1 base and J by 2 bases. This CDR3 is 17 amino acids long. Germline CDR1 and CDR2: SGHDT and YYEEEE. CDR3: CASSLSGLAGWQETQYF. The CDR3 bases are TGTGCCAGCAGCTTGTCGGGACTAGCGGGATGGCAAGAGACCCAGTACTTC.

The V gene is TRBV5-1, the J gene TRBJ2-2, with 9 bases identical to TRBD1. This CDR3 is built from 14 residues. The J segment lost 3 bases and the V segment lost 5 bases, leaving 2 bases of the junction unmatched. CDR1 and CDR2 (germline): SGHRS, YFSETQ. This CDR3 is CASRGQGHTGELFF. CDR3 coding DNA: TGCGCCAGCAGGGGACAGGGACACACCGGGGAGCTGTTTTTT.

This clonotype was picked up many times. The genes are TRBV20-1 and TRBJ2-5; D might be TRBD1 (5 bases). Trimming shortened V by 6 bases and J by 1 base, and 24 bases separated the two germline ends. This CDR3 has 17 amino acids. Germline CDR1 DFQATT, CDR2 SNEGSKA (reference sequence). CDR3 sequence: CSASPNRPPGPQETQYF. The DNA for the CDR3 is TGCAGTGCCAGCCCCAACAGGCCACCAGGGCCCCAAGAGACCCAGTACTTC.

This clonotype occurred many times. The chain employs TRBV12-3 or TRBV12-4 and TRBJ2-1, with 7 positions matching TRBD2. V shed 7 bases, J shed 4 bases, and the junction held 10 bases outside the gene matches. This CDR3 contains 15 residues. CDR3 residues: CASTPGGGSYNEQFF. CDR3 coding DNA: TGTGCCAGCACTCCGGGCGGGGGATCGTACAATGAGCAGTTCTTC.

This clonotype was recorded a few times. The chain couples TRBV15 to TRBJ2-3, with 7 bases identical to TRBD1. The CDR3 sequence is 14 residues long. The J segment lost 4 bases and the V segment lost 5 bases, leaving 6 bases of the junction unmatched. From germline, CDR1 is LNHNV and CDR2 YYDKDF (reference sequence). This chain's CDR3 is CATSSTGVADTQYF. CDR3 nucleotide sequence: TGTGCCACCAGCTCCACAGGGGTGGCAGATACGCAGTATTTT. The entire variable domain, with the rest obtained from reference TRBV15 and TRBJ2-3, is as follows: DAMVIQNPRYQVTQFGKPVTLSCSQTLNHNVMYWYQQKSSQAPKLLFHYYDKDFNNEADTPDNFQSRRPNTSFCFLDIRSPGLGDTAMYLCATSSTGVADTQYFGPGTRLTVL.

This chain connects TRBV5-6 to TRBJ2-2; possible D gene TRBD2, 6 bases. There are 19 residues in the CDR3. The V end was cut by 4 bases, the J end by 1 base, with 23 bases between. Germline loops: CDR1 SGHDT, CDR2 YYEEEE. CDR3 coding DNA: TGTGCCAGCAGCGGCGTGGGTTTCAGAGGGCGGGGGAACACCGGGGAGCTGTTTTTT. Translation gives CASSGVGFRGRGNTGELFF.

This clonotype was seen at least ten times. This sequence joins TRBV12-3 or TRBV12-4 and TRBJ1-5; a weak D match, TRBD1 (5 bases). This CDR3 spans 15 amino acids. Trimming took 2 bases from V and 7 from J, leaving 15 bases between them. CDR3 protein: CASSLSKQVGQPQHF. In DNA form, the CDR3 reads TGTGCCAGCAGTTTATCTAAACAGGTCGGACAGCCCCAGCATTTT.